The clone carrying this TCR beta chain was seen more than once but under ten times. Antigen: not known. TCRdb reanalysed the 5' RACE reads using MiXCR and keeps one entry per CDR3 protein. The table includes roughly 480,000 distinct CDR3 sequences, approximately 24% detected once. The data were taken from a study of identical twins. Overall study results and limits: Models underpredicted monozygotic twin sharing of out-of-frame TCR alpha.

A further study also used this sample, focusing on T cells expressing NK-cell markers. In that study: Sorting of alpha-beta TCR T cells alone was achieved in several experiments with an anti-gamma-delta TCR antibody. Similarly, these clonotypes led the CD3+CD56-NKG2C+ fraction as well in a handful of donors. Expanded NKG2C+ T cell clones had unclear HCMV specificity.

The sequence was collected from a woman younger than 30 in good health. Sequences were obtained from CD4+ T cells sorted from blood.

CDR3 in amino acids: CASSWRTSQLDTQYF. CDR3 sequence (DNA): TGTGCCAGCAGCTGGCGGACTAGTCAGTTAGATACGCAGTATTTT. The V gene is TRBV7-2, the J gene TRBJ2-3; TRBD2 matches 7 bases. Germline lookup yields CDR1 SGHTA and CDR2 FQGNSA. Trimming cost V 4 bases and J 5 bases; bases outside gene matches: 9. The CDR3 is made up of 15 amino acids.